The sequence of this T cell receptor beta chain was determined in a study of T cell responses to AZD1222 COVID-19 vaccine. General study points: Only a handful of AZD1222 recipients, roughly 6 in all, had baseline seropositivity. No repertoire was sampled before or during the peak T cell response, only after it. Vaccine-related CD4 TCRs covered spike, predominating at 160-218 and 743-854.

About this clone: Its antigen remains unidentified.

This table comes from immunoSEQ multiplex PCR, and its TCRdb copy is limited to in-frame clones, with some not included. The sample lists some 150,000 clones; 90% to 95% were seen once. This CDR3 spans 14 amino acids. V shed 3 bases and J shed 1 base, with 9 bases lying between them. Germline V CDR1 and CDR2: SGHAT, FQNNGV. The chain joins TRBV11-2 to TRBJ1-1; D ambiguous. The sample in question was peripheral blood, obtained on day 0 of AZD1222 vaccination. This receptor was taken from an adult in good health. In nucleotides, the CDR3 is TGTGCCAGCAGCTTCAAACCTGAGAACACTGAAGCTTTCTTT. Protein sequence: CASSFKPENTEAFF.